The rows below give T cell receptor beta chains drawn from one sample of a study of vaccination and CD4 T cells after COVID-19. TCRdb independently ran MiXCR on the PCR reads; one entry per CDR3 protein. In the table there are about 20,000 distinct CDR3 sequences, around 60% of which are singletons. These receptors are not linked to any known antigen. The starting material was CD4+ T cells from blood, cultured in vitro, obtained before SARS-CoV-2 vaccination. These receptors all come from a human donor who had recovered from COVID-19. Both conserved end residues are part of each CDR3. A D gene is named only where the DNA matches it firmly. Clone size is not always given. Where it is, it says once, few, many or a class for expanded clones.

v_gene	j_gene	abundance	d_gene	CDR3nt	CDR3aa
TRBV6-5	TRBJ2-7	.	.	TGTGCCAGCAGTTACAAAGGCAGCAGCTTCTACGAGCAGTACTTC	CASSYKGSSFYEQYF
TRBV20-1	TRBJ2-5	.	.	TGCAGTGCCCCAACCTTGGGAGAGACCCAGTACTTC	CSAPTLGETQYF
TRBV20-1	TRBJ2-7	.	.	TGCAGTGCGGACAGAGGAAGGGTAGAGCAGTACTTC	CSADRGRVEQYF
TRBV19	TRBJ2-5	once	.	TGTGCCAGTAGTATTCACAACGAAGAGACCCAGTACTTC	CASSIHNEETQYF
TRBV7-3	TRBJ2-3	.	TRBD1	TGTGCCAGCAGCCCAGGGACAGGGACAGATACGCAGTATTTT	CASSPGTGTDTQYF
TRBV12-3/TRBV12-4	TRBJ1-5	.	TRBD1	TGTGCCAGCAGTAGGGACAGGTTAAGCAATCAGCCCCAGCATTTT	CASSRDRLSNQPQHF
TRBV6-1	TRBJ1-2	.	.	TGTGCCAGCAGTCCCGGGACATTTTCGGGGACCTTC	CASSPGTFSGTF
TRBV20-1	TRBJ2-3	.	.	TGCAGTGCTAGGAGACAGGGAGGTGGCACAGATACGCAGTATTTT	CSARRQGGGTDTQYF
TRBV27	TRBJ2-5	.	.	TGTGCCAGCAGAACCCAAGGTGGTTTTCAAGAGACCCAGTACTTC	CASRTQGGFQETQYF
TRBV6-1	TRBJ2-5	few	.	TGTGCCAGCAGTGAAAACATCCCGGGGAACCGAGAGACCCAGTACTTC	CASSENIPGNRETQYF
TRBV20-1	TRBJ2-5	.	.	TGCAGTGCTAGAGTCGCACAGGGCGCACAAGAGACCCAGTACTTC	CSARVAQGAQETQYF
TRBV7-3	TRBJ2-2	.	.	TGTGCCAGCAGCTTAATGAGCTTCAGGGGCACCGGGGAGCTGTTTTTT	CASSLMSFRGTGELFF
TRBV10-1	TRBJ2-5	.	.	TGCGCCAGCAGTGCCAGAAGCCTACAAGAGACCCAGTACTTC	CASSARSLQETQYF
TRBV20-1	TRBJ2-5	.	.	TGCAGTGCTAGAGATCGCCTCCGCGGGCAAGAGACCCAGTACTTC	CSARDRLRGQETQYF
TRBV20-1	TRBJ2-2	few	TRBD1	TGCAGTGCTACCGGGACAGTCACCGGGGAGCTGTTTTTT	CSATGTVTGELFF
TRBV20-1	TRBJ1-3	once	.	TGCAGTGCTAGAGTGGCCAGGGGAAACACCATATATTTT	CSARVARGNTIYF
TRBV20-1	TRBJ2-7	.	TRBD2	TGCAGTGCTAGGGCGGGTCCCGGGGTGCGGGAGGGGACCTACGAGCAGTACTTC	CSARAGPGVREGTYEQYF
TRBV2	TRBJ2-1	few	TRBD2	TGTGCCAGCAGTGAAGTTTTGCGGGGGACCGCTGAGCAGTTCTTC	CASSEVLRGTAEQFF
TRBV6-5	TRBJ2-7	.	TRBD2	TGTGCCAGCAGTTACCCGGTGGGTGGCGGGGGGACACTTGTTTTC	CASSYPVGGGGTLVF
TRBV5-4	TRBJ2-3	.	.	TGTGCCAGCAGCTTGGGCATAGATACGCAGTATTTT	CASSLGIDTQYF
TRBV20-1	TRBJ2-1	.	.	TGCAGTGTCGAGTGGGCAGCAGAAGACAACCAGTTCTTC	CSVEWAAEDNQFF
TRBV7-6	TRBJ2-7	few	.	TGTGCCAGCAGCCTTGGAGGGGGGTTCTCCTACGAGCAGTACTTC	CASSLGGGFSYEQYF
TRBV20-1	TRBJ2-1	.	TRBD1	TGCAGTGCTAGAGAACGAGGACAGGGGGATCCCCGACTGTACAATGAGCAGTTCTTC	CSARERGQGDPRLYNEQFF
TRBV20-1	TRBJ2-7	.	TRBD2	TGCAGTGCGACTTCGCTAGCGGGAGTCTCCTACGAGCAGTACTTC	CSATSLAGVSYEQYF
TRBV6-1	TRBJ2-5	.	TRBD1	TGTGCCAGCAGGAGGGACAGGAAAGAGACCCAGTACTTC	CASRRDRKETQYF
TRBV11-2	TRBJ2-5	.	TRBD1	TGTGCCAGCAGCTTAACCGGGACAGGGGAATTGCCCCAGTACTTC	CASSLTGTGELPQYF
TRBV6-1	TRBJ2-7	once	.	TGTGCCAGCAGACCTATCAGGGGAGGCTACGAGCAGTACTTC	CASRPIRGGYEQYF
TRBV20-1	TRBJ2-5	.	.	TGCAGTGCTAGTACAGGAGGGCCAGTAAAGACCCAGTACTTC	CSASTGGPVKTQYF
TRBV7-2	TRBJ2-1	once	.	TGTGCCAGCAGCTGGACCGACAATGAGCAGTTCTTC	CASSWTDNEQFF
TRBV28	TRBJ1-1	.	.	TGTGCCAGCAGTTTTATGGGCAGGGAAAGCACTGAAGCTTTCTTT	CASSFMGRESTEAFF
TRBV28	TRBJ2-3	.	.	TGTGCCAGCCCTCCTAGCACAGATACGCAGTATTTT	CASPPSTDTQYF
TRBV7-3	TRBJ2-2	few	.	TGTGCCAGCAGCCCCGGCCCGAACACCGGGGAGCTGTTTTTT	CASSPGPNTGELFF
TRBV28	TRBJ1-1	.	TRBD1	TGTGCCAGCAGTCCGCCGGGACAGGGGGGCACTGAAGCTTTCTTT	CASSPPGQGGTEAFF
TRBV2	TRBJ2-2	.	.	TGTGCCAGCAGTGGGGGGTCGGGGGGCGTGATTGGCGGGGAGCTGTTTTTT	CASSGGSGGVIGGELFF
TRBV6-1	TRBJ2-5	.	.	TGTGCCAGCAGGGCTATGCAAGAGACCCAGTACTTC	CASRAMQETQYF
TRBV28	TRBJ1-5	.	.	TGTGCCAGCAGTTTACTTTCTGGGAGGGATCAGCCCCAGCATTTT	CASSLLSGRDQPQHF
TRBV28	TRBJ2-1	.	.	TGTGCCAGCACCTCCTCTTTGGGGCTTCACAATGAGCAGTTCTTC	CASTSSLGLHNEQFF
TRBV20-1	TRBJ2-1	few	TRBD1	TGCAGTGCTTCAACATGGACAGGGGCCTACAATGAGCAGTTCTTC	CSASTWTGAYNEQFF
TRBV19	TRBJ2-1	.	TRBD2	TGTGCCAGTAGCGGACTAGCGGGAAATGAGCAGTTCTTC	CASSGLAGNEQFF